The 19 T cell receptor beta chains below come from one sample, sequenced in a study of T cell repertoires in cytomegalovirus infection. For these TCRs, the target antigens are not known. TCRdb recomputed calls from the reads with MiXCR, one row per CDR3 protein. The sample holds about 770,000 distinct CDR3 sequences, just under 30% seen once. Specimen: cultured CD8+ T cells from PBMCs, collected from culture after CMV antigen stimulation. These receptors were obtained from a human donor in good health (CMV status not recorded). Some clones in this sample may be carry-over from other donors' samples.

In this sample, this clonotype turned up a few times. The chain recombines TRBV15 with TRBJ2-7, with D tentatively TRBD1 or TRBD2 (5 bases each). Germline CDR1 and CDR2: LNHNV and YYDKDF (reference sequence). The CDR3 consists of 15 residues. Between the trimmed V and J ends, which lost 3 bases and 5 bases, there was a span of 17 bases. CDR3 in amino acids: CATSRGTGTDDEQYV. Here the CDR3 DNA reads TGTGCCACCAGCAGGGGTACCGGGACGGATGACGAGCAGTACGTC.

This clonotype was counted between two and nine times. This chain links TRBV10-3 with TRBJ1-2; D is perhaps TRBD1 (6 bases). The ends were cut back, 11 bases at V and 3 bases at J, with 16 bases in the middle. Germline CDR1 and CDR2: ENHRY and SYGVKD. The CDR3 is 13 amino acids. CDR3 bases: TGTGCCCCGCTCGGAGGGACACACTATGGCTACACCTTC. This translates into CAPLGGTHYGYTF.

This chain links TRBV6-1 with TRBJ2-7; D gene unclear. Germline CDR1 is MNHNS and CDR2 is SASEGT. V lost 8 bases to trimming and J lost 10 bases, with 9 bases between them. This CDR3 has 9 amino acids. The DNA of the CDR3 is TGTGCCAGCGGGGAATTCCAGTACGTC. Its translation is CASGEFQYV.

The chain uses TRBV5-4 and TRBJ2-7; weak D call: TRBD1 (6 bases). Germline CDR1 is SGHNT and CDR2 is YYREEE (reference sequence). CDR3 length: 14 residues. Trimming removed 0 bases from V and 2 bases from J, with 9 bases in between. The CDR3 DNA sequence: TGTGCCAGCAGCTTGGAGGCAGGGGCCTACGAGCAGTACGTC. Amino acids: CASSLEAGAYEQYV.

The chain recombines TRBV6-2 or TRBV6-3 with TRBJ2-2; no clear D gene. This CDR3 comprises 15 residues. V was cut by 6 bases and J by 5 bases, with 16 bases left in between. The V gene's germline CDR1 is MNHEY and CDR2 SVGEGT. The CDR3 region is CASSRWLEGTGELFF. CDR3 DNA: TGTGCCAGCAGCCGCTGGCTGGAAGGGACCGGGGAGCTGTTTTTT.

This clonotype was seen more than once but under ten times. V is TRBV29-1 and J is TRBJ1-2, with TRBD1 identical over 8 bases. CDR3 length: 15 residues. J was trimmed by 4 bases and V by 5 bases; bases with no gene match: 12. Germline V gene sequence: CDR1 SQVTM, CDR2 ANQGSEA. The CDR3 nucleotides read TGCAGCGTTCGGGACAGGATCTTGTCGAGCTATGGCTACACCTTC. This sequence encodes CSVRDRILSSYGYTF.

This chain links TRBV20-1 with TRBJ2-5; 7 bases are a match to TRBD2. Losses at the gene ends were 3 bases for V and 5 bases for J; bases not matched to a gene: 6. The CDR3 length is 13 residues. Germline V lookup: CDR1 DFQATT, CDR2 SNEGSKA (reference sequence). The CDR3 sequence: CSASGGILETQYF. The DNA of the CDR3 is TGCAGTGCTAGCGGGGGGATCTTGGAGACCCAGTACTTC.

This clonotype was observed many times. The CDR3 nucleotides read TGTGCCAGCAGCTTAACGGGGGACAGGGTCACAGATACGCAGTATTTT. Translation: CASSLTGDRVTDTQYF. V gene TRBV7-3 combines with J gene TRBJ2-3; 9 bases are a match to TRBD1. V was pared by 0 bases and J by 2 bases, with 3 bases of the junction left unmatched. This CDR3 has 16 amino acids. From germline, CDR1 is SGHTA and CDR2 FQGTGA.

Many counts were recorded for this clonotype. The V gene is TRBV7-2, the J gene TRBJ1-3; D remains unclear. The germline CDR1 and CDR2 sequences are SGHTA and FQGNSA. Trimming removed 8 bases from V and 0 bases from J, with 11 bases in between. The CDR3 sequence is 14 residues long. The CDR3 sequence: CASSPISSGNTIYF. For the CDR3, the DNA is TGTGCCAGCTCCCCTATTTCCTCTGGAAACACCATATATTTT.

There are a few counts of this clonotype. The gene calls are TRBV24-1 and TRBJ2-2; 7 nucleotides agree with TRBD1. This CDR3 is built from 16 residues. V lost 2 bases to trimming and J lost 6 bases; unmatched junction nucleotides: 8. Germline V gene sequence: CDR1 KGHDR, CDR2 SFDVKD. The CDR3 nucleotides are TGTGCCACCAGTGATTCGGGGACAGTCGGGGCCGGGGAGCTGTTTTTT. Translating it yields CATSDSGTVGAGELFF.

The rearrangement joins TRBV29-1 to TRBJ2-1; 7 bases are a match to TRBD2. CDR3 length: 13 amino acids. Germline V CDR1 and CDR2: SQVTM, ANQGSEA. The V segment lost 5 bases and the J segment 3 bases; nucleotides outside the gene matches: 4. Written as DNA, the CDR3 is TGCAGCGTTAGGAGCGGGGACTACAATGAGCAGTTCTTC. It translates to CSVRSGDYNEQFF.

This clonotype was detected ten times or more. This chain uses TRBV7-8 with TRBJ2-7; no reliable D call. In germline, CDR1 is SGHVS, CDR2 FQNEAQ. With 3 bases removed from V and 2 bases from J, the gap between germline ends came to 11 bases. CDR3 length: 14 amino acids. This CDR3 reads CASSFTGPAYEQYF. DNA for the CDR3: TGTGCCAGCAGCTTTACGGGCCCTGCCTACGAGCAGTACTTC.

The chain's CDR3 is CASRQDEKLFF. The DNA of the CDR3 is TGTGCCAGTAGACAGGATGAAAAACTGTTTTTT. The chain carries TRBV28 and TRBJ1-4, with D maybe TRBD1 (6 bases). Looked up from germline, CDR1 is MDHEN and CDR2 is SYDVKM. V shed 9 bases and J shed 6 bases, with 8 bases lying between them. The CDR3 contains 11 residues.

There are many counts of this clonotype. In nucleotides, the CDR3 is TGTGCCAGCAGCTTAGTGTGGCTAGCGGGGTTCACAGATACGCAGTATTTT. Translation gives CASSLVWLAGFTDTQYF. This chain uses TRBV7-2 with TRBJ2-3, with 9 bases matching TRBD2. The CDR3 runs 17 residues. Losses at the gene ends were 1 base for V and 2 bases for J; bases not matched to a gene: 7. Germline assignment: CDR1 SGHTA and CDR2 FQGNSA.

This sequence joins TRBV7-9 and TRBJ2-7, with 11 bases lining up with TRBD2. Trimming removed 5 bases from V and 2 bases from J; junction bases left unmatched: 8. The CDR3 consists of 16 residues. Germline V lookup: CDR1 SEHNR, CDR2 FQNEAQ (reference sequence). The CDR3 bases are TGTGCCAGCAGCCTTCCGACTAGCGGGGTAACCTACGAGCAGTACTTC. Its protein product is CASSLPTSGVTYEQYF.

The V call is TRBV12-3 or TRBV12-4, the J call TRBJ1-5, with D possibly being TRBD1 (5 bases). The germline V and J ends were trimmed by 2 bases and 7 bases, with 9 bases remaining between them. The CDR3 is 13 amino acids. This CDR3 reads CASSLHGGQPQHF. The CDR3 nucleotides are TGTGCCAGCAGTTTACATGGGGGGCAGCCCCAGCATTTT.

A few counts support this clonotype. The chain joins TRBV7-9 to TRBJ2-7, with D tentatively TRBD1 (5 bases). V lost 11 bases to trimming and J lost 0 bases, with 11 bases between them. The germline V gene has CDR1 SEHNR and CDR2 FQNEAQ (reference sequence). The CDR3 extends over 12 amino acids. The DNA of the CDR3 is TGTGCCTCAGGGCAGTCCTCCTACGAGCAGTACTTC. It codes for CASGQSSYEQYF.

This clonotype was counted only a few times. This sequence joins TRBV20-1 and TRBJ1-3, with D tentatively TRBD1 (5 bases). Germline V gene sequence: CDR1 DFQATT, CDR2 SNEGSKA (reference sequence). The V and J ends lost 7 bases and 0 bases respectively, with 16 bases between them. CDR3 size: 15 residues. The CDR3, as DNA: TGCAGTGATCAGAGTACAGGACGCTCTGGAAACACCATATATTTT. It translates to CSDQSTGRSGNTIYF.

This clonotype turned up a few times. The rearrangement uses TRBV6-1 and TRBJ2-4; D unresolved. The CDR3 is made up of 12 amino acids. CDR1 and CDR2 (germline): MNHNS, SASEGT. Trimming stripped 3 bases from V and 15 bases from J, with 15 bases between. CDR3 DNA: TGTGCCAGCAGTGACCTGGGTTATCTACGGTACTTC. Translated: CASSDLGYLRYF.